Each of the 13 T cell receptor beta chains below was sequenced from the same sample in a study of cytomegalovirus exposure and HLA in healthy donors. The PCR had 60 Vbeta and 13 Jbeta primers. Only in-frame clones appear in the TCRdb table, and some are missing; sequencing was by immunoSEQ multiplex PCR. The specimen's table records about 72,000 clones. The sample consisted of PBMCs. The source of these receptors is a man in his forties or fifties in good health and CMV-seropositive.

The chain has TRBV10-3 and TRBJ1-2, with TRBD1 matching over 8 bases. The germline V gene encodes CDR1 ENHRY and CDR2 SYGVKD. The CDR3 runs 12 residues. V shed 2 bases and J 9 bases; nucleotides not matched to a gene: 2. The CDR3 nucleotides are TGTGCCATCAGTGAGGGGGACAGGAGCTACACCTTC. Translating it yields CAISEGDRSYTF.

The genes are TRBV7-9 and TRBJ2-3; the match to TRBD2 covers 7 bases. In germline, CDR1 is SEHNR, CDR2 FQNEAQ (reference sequence). V dropped 5 bases and J dropped 6; count of bases not matched to a gene: 5. This CDR3 spans 13 amino acids. CDR3 coding DNA: TGTGCCAGCAGCCGACTAGCTTGGGATACGCAGTATTTT. It codes for CASSRLAWDTQYF. The full variable domain, with the rest looked up from reference TRBV7-9 and TRBJ2-3, is DTGVSQNPRHKITKRGQNVTFRCDPISEHNRLYWYRQTLGQGPEFLTYFQNEAQLEKSRLLSDRFSAERPKGSFSTLEIQRTEQGDSAMYLCASSRLAWDTQYFGPGTRLTVL.

The chain joins TRBV6-1 to TRBJ2-7, with D unresolved. CDR1 is MNHNS and CDR2 is SASEGT in the germline V gene. Deletions cut 7 bases from V and 0 bases from J, with 10 bases between. The CDR3 has 13 amino acids. CDR3 bases: TGTGCCAGCACCCCAGGCCGCTCCTACGAGCAGTACTTC. Translated: CASTPGRSYEQYF.

The chain links TRBV18 to TRBJ2-1, with a possible D match to TRBD1 (5 bases). The germline gives CDR1 KGHSH, CDR2 LQKENI. The CDR3 is made up of 13 amino acids. V lost 2 bases and J lost 10, with 12 bases in between. DNA for the CDR3: TGTGCCAGCTCACCAGGGGCCCATAGGGAGCAGTTCTTC. This encodes CASSPGAHREQFF.

The chain employs TRBV5-4 and TRBJ2-7; 8 bases map to TRBD1. V gave up 3 bases and J gave up 5 bases; unmatched junction bases: 4. Germline CDR1 reads SGHNT; CDR2 reads YYREEE (reference sequence). This CDR3 region has 13 residues. CDR3 protein: CASSSRGQDEQYV. DNA of the CDR3: TGTGCCAGCAGCTCCAGGGGGCAAGACGAGCAGTACGTC.

The chain links TRBV2 to TRBJ2-2; D possibly corresponds to TRBD1 (5 bases). The CDR3 is 14 residues long. The germline V and J ends were trimmed by 3 bases and 8 bases, with 13 bases remaining between them. Germline values: CDR1 SNHLY, CDR2 FYNNEI. CDR3 nucleotides: TGTGCCAGCAGTGAGGGCAGGGATTGGGGGGAGCTGTTTTTT. It encodes CASSEGRDWGELFF.

The chain is built from TRBV11-1 and TRBJ2-1; TRBD1 is a possible D gene (6 bases). CDR3 length equals 13 residues. The germline V gene encodes CDR1 SGHAT and CDR2 FQDESV (reference sequence). With 5 bases removed from V and 5 bases from J, the gap between germline ends came to 10 bases. CDR3 in amino acids: CASSPDRNNEQFF. For the CDR3, the DNA is TGTGCCAGCAGCCCCGACAGGAACAATGAGCAGTTCTTC.

V usage is TRBV7-2 and J usage is TRBJ2-7, with a tentative D call TRBD2 (5 bases). The CDR3 loop spans 12 amino acids. Germline-derived CDR1 and CDR2 are SGHTA and FQGNSA. V gave up 5 bases and J gave up 5 bases, with 10 bases separating them. The CDR3 loop reads CASSLWRDEQYF. The CDR3 bases are TGTGCCAGCAGCCTTTGGCGGGACGAGCAGTACTTC.

V and J are TRBV7-6 and TRBJ2-7; D is undetermined. The V gene lost 1 base and the J gene lost 0 bases, with 10 bases spanning the gap. The CDR3 contains 15 residues. Per the germline V gene, CDR1 is SGHVS and CDR2 is FNYEAQ. The CDR3 DNA follows: TGTGCCAGCAGCTTAGGTTCCGGGTTCTCCTACGAGCAGTACGTC. Protein: CASSLGSGFSYEQYV.

The genes are TRBV2 and TRBJ2-5; 7 bases are shared with TRBD1. The CDR3 covers 15 residues. Germline CDR1 is SNHLY and CDR2 is FYNNEI. The trim removed 3 bases at V and 2 bases at J, leaving 6 bases unmatched. The CDR3: CASSDEGATQETQYF. CDR3 DNA: TGTGCCAGCAGTGACGAGGGGGCCACTCAAGAGACCCAGTACTTC.

The gene calls are TRBV18 and TRBJ1-3; D is undetermined. This CDR3 contains 13 residues. The V and J ends lost 5 bases and 3 bases respectively, with 8 bases between them. CDR1 and CDR2 from the germline V gene are KGHSH and LQKENI. Here the CDR3 DNA reads TGTGCCAGCTCAGTGCCGGGTGGAAACACCATATATTTT. Translated, it gives CASSVPGGNTIYF. Variable domain in full (rest from reference TRBV18 and TRBJ1-3): NAGVMQNPRHLVRRRGQEARLRCSPMKGHSHVYWYRQLPEEGLKFMVYLQKENIIDESGMPKERFSAEFPKEGPSILRIQQVVRGDSAAYFCASSVPGGNTIYFGEGSWLTVV.

CDR3 sequence reads: CASHPAGGGTNEQFF. CDR3 bases: TGCGCCAGCCACCCAGCGGGGGGAGGTACAAATGAGCAGTTCTTC. The chain combines TRBV4-1 with TRBJ2-1; TRBD2 matches at 9 bases. The germline CDR1 and CDR2 sequences are MGHRA and YSYEKL. The CDR3 extends over 15 amino acids. The trim removed 8 bases at V and 7 bases at J, leaving 12 bases unmatched.

The V call is TRBV7-9, the J call TRBJ2-7; tentative D call: TRBD1 (6 bases). The CDR3 is made up of 15 amino acids. V lost 1 base and J lost 5, with 15 bases in between. Germline assignment: CDR1 SEHNR and CDR2 FQNEAQ (reference sequence). The chain's CDR3 is CASSLEGRGWDEQYF. The CDR3 region has the DNA TGTGCCAGCAGCTTAGAGGGCAGGGGATGGGACGAGCAGTACTTC.